This TCR beta chain was sequenced during a study of blood T cell repertoires in COVID-19. Study-wide background: Samples taken during acute and convalescent COVID-19 were collected in the United States, Italy and Spain. The cDNA or gDNA used as material had been derived from T cells, B-cell-depleted T cells, or PBMCs.

Methods used by the authors: Amplification from reference gene primers served as the basis for estimated nucleated cell counts. Using immunoSEQ multiplex PCR, the repertoire was profiled, and TCRdb retains in-frame clones only, with some absent. V, J and clone size are those of that table, while D and trimming were read from the DNA. The sample yields under 150,000 clones, more than 75% seen once. The CDR3 extends over 14 amino acids. Trimming pared 10 bases from V and 1 base from J, leaving 11 bases between. Germline lookup yields CDR1 ENHRY and CDR2 SYGVKD. The J gene is TRBJ2-6, the V gene TRBV10-3; TRBD2 might be the D (6 bases). The sequence derives from a man between 65 and 79 years old with active COVID-19. Input material: peripheral blood. The CDR3 loop is CATGAGSGANVLTF. The CDR3, as DNA: TGTGCCACCGGTGCGGGGTCTGGGGCCAACGTCCTGACTTTC.